The 23 T cell receptor beta chains below all came from one sample that was sequenced in a study of cytotoxic CD8 clonotypes in ibrutinib-treated CLL. Generated by immunoSEQ multiplex PCR, the TCRdb table keeps only in-frame clones and is missing some. The sample records approximately 150,000 clones, about 88% being singletons. The source material was PBMCs, sampled at disease progression, from a patient treated with ibrutinib. The receptors were gathered from a human donor with chronic lymphocytic leukemia.

This clone was recorded once. The chain links TRBV15 to TRBJ1-5, with D unclear. Germline V lookup: CDR1 LNHNV, CDR2 YYDKDF (reference sequence). There are 16 residues in the CDR3. V gave up 3 bases and J gave up 4 bases, with 16 bases separating them. The CDR3 is CATSSPRGWGNQPQHF. The CDR3 DNA sequence: TGTGCCACCAGCAGCCCTCGAGGATGGGGAAATCAGCCCCAGCATTTT.

The rearrangement links TRBV6-6 to TRBJ1-2; 11 nucleotides align to TRBD1. CDR3 length: 16 residues. V gave up 5 bases and J gave up 4 bases; unmatched junction bases: 9. The germline V gene has CDR1 MNHNY and CDR2 SVGAGI (reference sequence). This CDR3 reads CASSGTGGTAGYGYTF. The CDR3 DNA follows: TGTGCCAGCAGTGGGACAGGGGGAACCGCTGGCTATGGCTACACCTTC.

This clone was found a few times. This rearrangement joins TRBV2 to TRBJ1-5; D is perhaps TRBD1 (6 bases). Trimming took 3 bases from V and 3 from J, leaving 12 bases between them. CDR1 and CDR2 from the germline V gene are SNHLY and FYNNEI. CDR3 length: 15 amino acids. The CDR3: CASSEQGILNQPQHF. The CDR3 region has the DNA TGTGCCAGCAGTGAGCAGGGGATACTCAATCAGCCCCAGCATTTT. The whole variable domain, remainder taken from reference TRBV2 and TRBJ1-5, is EPEVTQTPSHQVTQMGQEVILRCVPISNHLYFYWYRQILGQKVEFLVSFYNNEISEKSEIFDDQFSVERPDGSNFTLKIRSTKLEDSAMYFCASSEQGILNQPQHFGDGTRLSIL.

This rearrangement joins TRBV19 to TRBJ1-1, with a tentative D call TRBD1 (6 bases). The CDR3 runs 17 residues. The V end lost 4 bases, the J end lost 0 bases, and 18 bases lay between the germline ends. Germline-derived CDR1 and CDR2 are LNHDA and SQIVND (reference sequence). Here the CDR3 reads CASSTNGGHYMNTEAFF. In nucleotides, the CDR3 is TGTGCCAGTAGTACAAACGGGGGACACTACATGAACACTGAAGCTTTCTTT.

This clone was found once. V usage is TRBV6-5 and J usage is TRBJ1-2; 7 positions match TRBD1. Trimming cost V 6 bases and J 5 bases; bases outside gene matches: 12. Germline V gene lookup returns CDR1 MNHEY and CDR2 SVGAGI. The CDR3 sequence is 15 residues long. The DNA for the CDR3 is TGTGCCAGCAGCACCGGGACAGCGCGTCTATATGGCTACACCTTC. Translated, it gives CASSTGTARLYGYTF.

The chain has TRBV9 and TRBJ2-1; TRBD2 aligns across 9 bases. The CDR3 sequence is 16 residues long. CDR1 and CDR2 (germline): SGDLS, YYNGEE. The V and J ends lost 3 bases and 1 base, in that order; junction bases with no gene match: 5. The CDR3 DNA is TGTGCCAGCAGCGGTAGCGGGAGTATTTCCTACAATGAGCAGTTCTTC. It yields the protein CASSGSGSISYNEQFF.

This clone came up once. This rearrangement joins TRBV4-1 to TRBJ1-3; no clear D gene. Trimming shortened V by 4 bases and J by 0 bases, and 16 bases separated the two germline ends. The germline V gene has CDR1 MGHRA and CDR2 YSYEKL. The CDR3 has 17 residues. DNA of the CDR3: TGCGCCAGCAGCCGCCAAGATGGAAGGGCCTCTGGAAACACCATATATTTT. Protein product: CASSRQDGRASGNTIYF.

The V and J genes are TRBV19 and TRBJ1-4; 8 nucleotides agree with TRBD1. The CDR3 sequence is 18 residues long. Trimming removed 4 bases from V and 3 bases from J; junction bases left unmatched: 13. Germline V gene sequence: CDR1 LNHDA, CDR2 SQIVND (reference sequence). CDR3: CASSTRQGSGWANEKLFF. The CDR3 DNA follows: TGTGCCAGTAGTACCCGACAGGGGAGCGGGTGGGCTAATGAAAAACTGTTTTTT.

This clone was seen once. The rearrangement joins TRBV11-3 to TRBJ1-1; D call uncertain. The germline V gene has CDR1 SGHNT and CDR2 YENEEA. V shed 4 bases and J shed 7 bases, with 19 bases lying between them. CDR3 size: 15 residues. CDR3 region: CASSSVPRLTYEAFF. In DNA, the CDR3 is TGTGCCAGCAGCTCCGTCCCCAGACTTACATATGAAGCTTTCTTT.

This rearrangement joins TRBV5-6 to TRBJ1-3; D is uncertain. Germline V gene data show CDR1 as SGHDT and CDR2 as YYEEEE. V lost 4 bases and J 0 bases, leaving 11 bases between the germline ends. The length of the CDR3 is 15 residues. The CDR3 region is CASSRLVRSGNTIYF. For the CDR3, the DNA is TGTGCCAGCAGCCGACTCGTACGCTCTGGAAACACCATATATTTT.

The V call is TRBV2, the J call TRBJ2-3, with D possibly TRBD1 on 5 matching bases. The length of the CDR3 is 15 residues. V lost 2 bases to trimming and J lost 0 bases, with 9 bases between them. CDR1 SNHLY and CDR2 FYNNEI come from the germline V gene. CDR3 protein: CASSERQGSTDTQYF. DNA for the CDR3: TGTGCCAGCAGTGAACGCCAGGGTAGCACAGATACGCAGTATTTT.

The chain has TRBV25-1 and TRBJ2-7; 7 bases map to TRBD1. The CDR3 spans 15 residues. The trim removed 2 bases at V and 0 bases at J, leaving 4 bases unmatched. CDR1 is MGHDK, CDR2 SYGVNS, per germline. In nucleotides, the CDR3 is TGTGCCAGCAGTGAAAGGGACAGCAACTCCTACGAGCAGTACTTC. Its translation is CASSERDSNSYEQYF.

The chain has TRBV5-1 and TRBJ1-2; D ambiguous. Germline assignment: CDR1 SGHRS and CDR2 YFSETQ. V lost 0 bases and J 0 bases, leaving 9 bases between the germline ends. This CDR3 has 15 residues. The CDR3 reads CASSLATTANYGYTF. The DNA for the CDR3 is TGCGCCAGCAGCTTGGCGACAACCGCTAACTATGGCTACACCTTC.

The J gene is TRBJ1-2, the V gene TRBV6-1; weak D call: TRBD1 (5 bases). CDR1 MNHNS and CDR2 SASEGT come from the germline V gene. Trimming cost V 3 bases and J 3 bases, with 17 bases left between them. The CDR3 is 16 residues long. CDR3 nucleotides: TGTGCCAGCAGTGAGGGAAGTCCGTGGGGGTACTATGGCTACACCTTC. Protein: CASSEGSPWGYYGYTF.

In this sample, this clone turned up once. The chain links TRBV4-1 to TRBJ2-7; D is perhaps TRBD1 (5 bases). V was clipped by 0 bases and J by 6 bases, with 6 bases between them. The CDR3 is 12 amino acids. From germline, CDR1 is MGHRA and CDR2 YSYEKL. The CDR3 DNA follows: TGCGCCAGCAGCCAAGAAGGGGCCGAGCAGTACTTC. Its translation is CASSQEGAEQYF.

V and J are TRBV5-1 and TRBJ2-7; D perhaps matches TRBD2 (5 bases). Trimming left V 4 bases short and J 3 bases short, with 11 bases between. The CDR3 extends over 13 amino acids. Germline CDR1 and CDR2: SGHRS and YFSETQ. This CDR3 is CASSRDLDYEQYF. The DNA for the CDR3 is TGCGCCAGCAGCCGGGATCTAGACTACGAGCAGTACTTC. Using reference TRBV5-1 and TRBJ2-7 for the parts outside the CDR3, the full variable domain is KAGVTQTPRYLIKTRGQQVTLSCSPISGHRSVSWYQQTPGQGLQFLFEYFSETQRNKGNFPGRFSGRQFSNSRSEMNVSTLELGDSALYLCASSRDLDYEQYFGPGTRLTVT.

The chain couples TRBV28 to TRBJ2-2; D may be TRBD1 (6 bases). Looked up from germline, CDR1 is MDHEN and CDR2 is SYDVKM. Trimming pared 1 base from V and 7 bases from J, leaving 16 bases between. The CDR3 length is 16 residues. The CDR3 DNA follows: TGTGCCAGCAGTTTATTTAAAACAGGGTTAATCGGGGAGCTGTTTTTT. Protein sequence: CASSLFKTGLIGELFF.

This clone was picked up one time. The CDR3 does not end in the conserved phenylalanine or tryptophan, so this is likely a read error. It is unclear where the CDR3 begins or ends on the DNA, so no DNA is shown, and the CDR3 is as TCRdb lists it. This sequence joins TRBV29-1 and TRBJ2-7; the D call TRBD1 from the table was never checked on the DNA. In germline, CDR1 is SQVTM, CDR2 ANQGSEA. The CDR3 totals 11 residues, both ends included. CDR3 in amino acids: CSVEGMGQVAI.

This clone has only a few counts. The CDR3 loop is CASSWGGTEAFF. The CDR3 coding sequence is TGTGCCAGTAGCTGGGGGGGCACTGAAGCTTTCTTT. The chain combines TRBV19 with TRBJ1-1; D may be TRBD1 (5 bases). This CDR3 has 12 amino acids. Germline values: CDR1 LNHDA, CDR2 SQIVND (reference sequence). Deletions cut 6 bases from V and 4 bases from J, with 9 bases between.

The V gene is TRBV15, the J gene TRBJ1-5; no firm D call. Per the germline V gene, CDR1 is LNHNV and CDR2 is YYDKDF (reference sequence). V was trimmed by 0 bases and J by 0 bases, leaving 12 bases between them. The CDR3 runs 17 residues. CDR3 nucleotides: TGTGCCACCAGCAGAGATCTAGACAATTATAGCAATCAGCCCCAGCATTTT. Residues: CATSRDLDNYSNQPQHF.

The V call is TRBV7-2, the J call TRBJ1-2, with TRBD1 identical over 7 bases. V trimming: 2 bases; J trimming: 0 bases; junction bases outside the gene matches: 9. The germline CDR1 and CDR2 sequences are SGHTA and FQGNSA. The length of the CDR3 is 17 residues. CDR3 region: CASSLKLVQGANYGYTF. DNA of the CDR3: TGTGCCAGCAGCTTAAAGTTAGTGCAGGGGGCTAACTATGGCTACACCTTC.

The chain uses TRBV11-2 and TRBJ1-3; tentatively, D is TRBD1 (6 bases). The CDR3 totals 15 residues. The V end lost 1 base, the J end lost 3 bases, and 10 bases lay between the germline ends. CDR1 is SGHAT, CDR2 FQNNGV, per germline. The DNA for the CDR3 is TGTGCCAGCAGCTTAGTCCCAGGGGTTGGAAACACCATATATTTT. This gives the protein CASSLVPGVGNTIYF.

The rearrangement links TRBV30 to TRBJ2-5; tentative D call: TRBD2 (5 bases). The CDR3 sequence is 12 residues long. Germline lookup yields CDR1 GTSNPN and CDR2 SVGIG (reference sequence). V was pared by 1 base and J by 5 bases, with 8 bases between. This chain's CDR3 is CAWSARGETQYF. For the CDR3, the DNA is TGTGCCTGGAGTGCCCGGGGTGAGACCCAGTACTTC.